These 2 T cell receptor beta chains were all obtained from the same sample, sequenced in a study of shared clonotypes between healthy human individuals. Only CD45RO-negative cells positively selected for CCR7 counted as naive CD8 cells, so terminally differentiated effector memory CD45RA+ cells were excluded. Repertoires were generated with immunoSEQ multiplex PCR, while TCRdb's copy carries only in-frame clones and drops some. The table includes nearly 2 million clones, about 95% detected once. The material sequenced was naive CD8+ T cells sorted from blood. Receptors originate from a man younger than 30 in good health.

This clone was observed once. The V call is TRBV6-5, the J call TRBJ2-1, with TRBD2 identical over 7 bases. With 2 bases clipped from V and 7 bases from J, the junction kept 11 bases outside the gene matches. Per germline, CDR1 MNHEY and CDR2 SVGAGI. The CDR3 contains 16 residues. Here the CDR3 DNA reads TGTGCCAGCAGTTACCCCCCCGCGGGGGTTGGGAATGAGCAGTTCTTC. Protein product: CASSYPPAGVGNEQFF.

The genes are TRBV4-1 and TRBJ2-7; D call uncertain. The CDR3 is 18 amino acids. CDR1 and CDR2 (germline): MGHRA, YSYEKL. V was clipped by 0 bases and J by 1 base, with 19 bases between them. DNA for the CDR3: TGCGCCAGCAGCCAAGATAAAGCCCCCAATGAGGCATCCTACGAGCAGTACTTC. This gives the protein CASSQDKAPNEASYEQYF.